This TCR beta chain was documented in a study of blood T cell repertoires in COVID-19. Turning to the study itself: Acute and convalescent COVID-19 specimens originated in the United States, Italy and Spain.

V shed 4 bases and J shed 1 base, with 7 bases lying between them. Germline values: CDR1 MNHEY, CDR2 SVGAGI. The CDR3 has 13 residues. TCRdb's copy holds only in-frame clones and misses some; the assay was immunoSEQ multiplex PCR. The table shows 180,000 or so clones, with 80% to 90% occurring only once. Material: peripheral blood. The chain carries TRBV6-5 and TRBJ1-1; the D gene is possibly TRBD1 (5 bases). The receptor comes from a man in his forties with active or convalescent COVID-19. CDR3 region: CASSLTENTEAFF. The CDR3 DNA is TGTGCCAGCAGTTTGACAGAGAACACTGAAGCTTTCTTT.